This T cell receptor (beta chain) was recovered during a study of shared clonotypes between healthy human individuals. The protocol was immunoSEQ multiplex PCR, while the TCRdb copy is restricted to in-frame clones and leaves out a portion. The sample records 2 million to 2.5 million clones, around 95% being singletons. About this clone: What it binds is unknown.

All participating donors were Caucasian adults from Nashville, Tennessee. V dropped 7 bases and J dropped 8; count of bases not matched to a gene: 7. The CDR3 loop spans 14 amino acids. CDR1 and CDR2 from the germline V gene are SGDLS and YYNGEE. The study, taken as a whole, reports: Several donors held approximately 4.5% of naive CD4 clonotypes in common.

This chain links TRBV9 with TRBJ2-1; 12 bases line up with TRBD2. This receptor was identified in a man aged 18 to 30 in good health. Sequences were obtained from naive CD4+ T cells sorted from blood. As to subset: CD45RA+ positively selected. DNA for the CDR3: TGTGCCAGCGAGACTAGCGGGAGTAGAGATGAGCAGTTCTTC. It is translated as CASETSGSRDEQFF.